This TCR beta chain was captured by sequencing in a study of identifying expanded T cells in peripheral blood. Regarding the study as a whole: Technical replicates showed around 1.3 changed clones; approximately 2 weeks 15 to 20; four weeks 19. Across healthy donors, higher total template counts meant significantly greater approximately 2-week count variance.

Produced via immunoSEQ multiplex PCR; TCRdb's table is partial and in-frame only. Among about 81,000 clones, 65% to 85% were seen once, and the ten largest hold less than 20%. This clone was recorded a few times. The antigen is undetermined. V lost 7 bases and J lost 8, with 12 bases in between. CDR1 is SEHNR, CDR2 FQNEAQ, per germline (reference sequence). CDR3 length equals 12 residues. No infections or other immune events were documented during collection. The sequenced material came from blood. The chain is built from TRBV7-9 and TRBJ1-3; the D is unclear. The receptor comes from a person between 18 and 75 years old in good health. The CDR3 here is CASTQSAYTIYF. The CDR3 DNA sequence: TGTGCCAGCACACAATCAGCGTACACCATATATTTT. Full variable domain (outside the CDR3, taken from reference TRBV7-9 and TRBJ1-3): DTGVSQNPRHKITKRGQNVTFRCDPISEHNRLYWYRQTLGQGPEFLTYFQNEAQLEKSRLLSDRFSAERPKGSFSTLEIQRTEQGDSAMYLCASTQSAYTIYFGEGSWLTVV.